This is a list of T cell receptor beta chains from one sample in a study of identical twins. TCRdb fed the 5' RACE reads into MiXCR, producing one record per CDR3 protein. The sample has under 900,000 distinct CDR3 sequences; approximately 13% are singletons. The same data also went into a second study, on yellow fever vaccine responses in identical twins.

The sample consisted of PBMCs. These receptor sequences come from a woman between 18 and 29 years old in good health. Both conserved end residues are part of each CDR3. The D gene is left open where the match is weak. Where a row states a size, it is once, few, many or the class of an expanded clone; other rows omit it.

- | TRBJ1-2 | - | TRBV20-1 | TGCAGTGCTAGTTCGCAGGTTGTCTGGTATGGCTACACCTTC | CSASSQVVWYGYTF
many | TRBJ1-6 | - | TRBV7-6 | TGTGCCAGCAGCTCACAGGGTTTCAATTCACCCCTCCACTTT | CASSSQGFNSPLHF
many | TRBJ2-2 | - | TRBV3-1 | TGTGCCAGCAGCCAGGGGCCAACGGGGTACACCGGGGAGCTGTTTTTT | CASSQGPTGYTGELFF
few | TRBJ2-7 | TRBD1 | TRBV12-3/TRBV12-4 | TGTGCCAGCAGTTTGGACCAGACAGGGGTCTACGAGCAGTACTTC | CASSLDQTGVYEQYF
- | TRBJ2-2 | - | TRBV12-3/TRBV12-4 | TGTGCCAGCAGTTTTTTAGGGGGTCCTCGGCTAGCGAGCACCGGGGAGCTGTTTTTT | CASSFLGGPRLASTGELFF
few | TRBJ1-2 | - | TRBV5-1 | TGCGCCAGCAGCTTGGAATGGGGGGGTAGCTATGGCTACACCTTC | CASSLEWGGSYGYTF
- | TRBJ2-2 | TRBD2 | TRBV24-1 | TGTGCCACCAGTGACATCTCGCCGGGACTAGCGGTGAACACCGGGGAGCTGTTTTTT | CATSDISPGLAVNTGELFF
- | TRBJ2-7 | - | TRBV6-1 | TGTGCCAGCAGGCCCATGGGGGTTAGCTCCTACGAGCAGTACTTC | CASRPMGVSSYEQYF
- | TRBJ2-3 | - | TRBV10-3 | TGTGCCATCAGGCAACAGGGGACTAGCACAGATACGCAGTATTTT | CAIRQQGTSTDTQYF
few | TRBJ2-7 | - | TRBV2 | TGTGCCAGCAGGGGGGGGCCACATGAGCAGTACTTC | CASRGGPHEQYF
- | TRBJ2-3 | TRBD1 | TRBV27 | TGTGCCAGCAGTTTATCGAGAAGGGGGCTAGATACGCAGTATTTT | CASSLSRRGLDTQYF
few | TRBJ2-3 | TRBD2 | TRBV20-1 | TGCAGTGCTAGATCTAGCGGGGGCACAGATACGCAGTATTTT | CSARSSGGTDTQYF
- | TRBJ2-1 | - | TRBV3-1 | TGTGCCAGCAGCCGAGCAGCTAATTCCCTTTACAATGAGCAGTTCTTC | CASSRAANSLYNEQFF
- | TRBJ2-2 | - | TRBV7-9 | TGTGCCAGCAGCCTCCAGCCCGGGGAGCTGTTTTTT | CASSLQPGELFF
- | TRBJ1-4 | - | TRBV5-1 | TGCGCCAGCAGCTTGCGCAGAAGTGAAAAACTGTTTTTT | CASSLRRSEKLFF
few | TRBJ1-6 | - | TRBV9 | TGTGCCAGCAGCGAACAGGGCCCACCCCTCCACTTT | CASSEQGPPLHF
- | TRBJ2-3 | - | TRBV29-1 | TGCAGCGTTAGGCGGGGCCCATACACAGATACGCAGTATTTT | CSVRRGPYTDTQYF
many | TRBJ2-1 | - | TRBV7-8 | TGTGCCAGCAGCTACAATGAGCAGTTCTTC | CASSYNEQFF
- | TRBJ2-7 | - | TRBV20-1 | TGCAGTGCCGAACCGCCCGACAGCTCCTACGAGCAGTACTTC | CSAEPPDSSYEQYF
few | TRBJ2-7 | - | TRBV7-9 | TGTGCCAGCAGGCTGACGGCGGCACCTGGCCACGAGCAGTACTTC | CASRLTAAPGHEQYF
- | TRBJ2-7 | - | TRBV2 | TGTGCCAGCAGTGAAACAGAAGGCCGGTACGAGCAGTACTTC | CASSETEGRYEQYF
few | TRBJ2-7 | - | TRBV7-9 | TGTGCCAGCAGTTTAGCGGCGGCGACCTCCTACGAGCAGTACTTC | CASSLAAATSYEQYF
once | TRBJ2-3 | TRBD2 | TRBV4-1 | TGCGCCAGCAGCCGTCGAGTGGAGGGAGGGCCCTCAGATACGCAGTATTTT | CASSRRVEGGPSDTQYF
- | TRBJ1-5 | TRBD1 | TRBV16 | TGTGCCAGCAGCCAATCGGGGACAGGGGCCTGGGGGGGCAATCAGCCCCAGCATTTT | CASSQSGTGAWGGNQPQHF
- | TRBJ2-1 | TRBD1 | TRBV12-3/TRBV12-4 | TGTGCCAGCAGTCAAACCGGGACAGCCCTCTACAATGAGCAGTTCTTC | CASSQTGTALYNEQFF
- | TRBJ2-2 | - | TRBV3-1 | TGTGCCAGCAGCCCTCCTCCTAGTTTGTCCGGGGAGCTGTTTTTT | CASSPPPSLSGELFF
few | TRBJ2-5 | - | TRBV5-1 | TGCGCCAGCAGCCCTGGACAGTTCGGGCGAGAGACCCAGTACTTC | CASSPGQFGRETQYF
few | TRBJ2-7 | TRBD2 | TRBV20-1 | TGCAGTGCTATGACAGGGACTAGCGGGAGGGGCGAGCAGTACTTC | CSAMTGTSGRGEQYF
- | TRBJ1-1 | TRBD1 | TRBV15 | TGTGCCACCAGCTCCCGGACAGGGGCAAACACTGAAGCTTTCTTT | CATSSRTGANTEAFF
- | TRBJ1-1 | TRBD1 | TRBV28 | TGTGCCAGCAGTATAAGACGGGACAGGGTCACTGAAGCTTTCTTT | CASSIRRDRVTEAFF
many | TRBJ2-1 | - | TRBV7-2 | TGTGCCAGCAGGAATTGGGGAACCCCTTGGTACAATGAGCAGTTCTTC | CASRNWGTPWYNEQFF
- | TRBJ2-3 | - | TRBV11-2 | TGTGCCAGCAGCTTACAGACGGTTAATACGCAGTATTTT | CASSLQTVNTQYF
- | TRBJ2-5 | TRBD2 | TRBV27 | TGTGCCAGCAGCCCGGGGGTAGCGGGGGTCGGGACCCAGTACTTC | CASSPGVAGVGTQYF
many | TRBJ2-5 | TRBD1 | TRBV4-1 | TGCGCCAGCAGCACAGGGGGTGAAGAGACCCAGTACTTC | CASSTGGEETQYF
few | TRBJ2-4 | - | TRBV25-1 | TGTGCCAGCAGTGCACTAGGGGGGGGGACAGACAGAAACATTCAGTACTTC | CASSALGGGTDRNIQYF
few | TRBJ2-3 | - | TRBV3-1 | TGTGCCAGCAGCCAAGGCACAGGGCCCGCCACAGATACGCAGTATTTT | CASSQGTGPATDTQYF
few | TRBJ2-5 | - | TRBV20-1 | TGCAGTGCTAGACTACTAGAGACCCAGTACTTC | CSARLLETQYF
- | TRBJ2-2 | - | TRBV6-5 | TGTGCCAGCAGTTACTCTGGTCTGGGAAACGGGGAGCTGTTTTTT | CASSYSGLGNGELFF
few | TRBJ1-1 | - | TRBV27 | TGTGCCAGCAGCCAGGCGGGCTGGAGGAACACTGAAGCTTTCTTT | CASSQAGWRNTEAFF
- | TRBJ2-1 | - | TRBV27 | TGTGCCAGCATGGGGGGGGCCTTTATTTACAATGAGCAGTTCTTC | CASMGGAFIYNEQFF
- | TRBJ2-2 | - | TRBV5-1 | TGCGCCAGCAGCTTGGGCGGCGTAGGAACCGGGGAGCTGTTTTTT | CASSLGGVGTGELFF
many | TRBJ2-5 | - | TRBV10-3 | TGTGCCATTGGGCCGTCGGAGACCCAGTACTTC | CAIGPSETQYF
many | TRBJ2-7 | TRBD2 | TRBV14 | TGTGCCAGCAGCCTGAGTGGGACTAGCGTTTACGAGCAGTACTTC | CASSLSGTSVYEQYF
many | TRBJ1-6 | - | TRBV4-1 | TGCGCCAGCAGCCACCCCCCGGCCCAGCGCGAATCACCCCTCCACTTT | CASSHPPAQRESPLHF
few | TRBJ2-2 | - | TRBV12-3/TRBV12-4 | TGTGCCAGCAGACCCAAGGAGGGCTCGAACACCGGGGAGCTGTTTTTT | CASRPKEGSNTGELFF
many | TRBJ2-3 | - | TRBV12-3/TRBV12-4 | TGTGCCAGCAGTTTAGAAGGGGCCAAGACAGATACGCAGTATTTT | CASSLEGAKTDTQYF
- | TRBJ2-3 | - | TRBV5-4 | TGTGCCAGCAGCGGCGGGTTTTGGACAGATACGCAGTATTTT | CASSGGFWTDTQYF
many | TRBJ2-5 | - | TRBV12-3/TRBV12-4 | TGTGCCAGCAGCGGACCCCCGGAGACCCAGTACTTC | CASSGPPETQYF
few | TRBJ2-7 | - | TRBV28 | TGTGCCAGCACCACCCTAGCGTATTACTACGAGCAGTACTTC | CASTTLAYYYEQYF
- | TRBJ1-1 | - | TRBV20-1 | TGCAGTGCGAGCCTTCAGAACACTGAAGCTTTCTTT | CSASLQNTEAFF
- | TRBJ2-1 | - | TRBV5-1 | TGCGCCAGCAGCCCCCCAACCGGGACACCGACCCTCCTCAATGAGCAGTTCTTC | CASSPPTGTPTLLNEQFF
- | TRBJ2-3 | - | TRBV12-3/TRBV12-4 | TGTGCCTGCTGCCCATCTTCCCACCGGGACCGCTTTCCAGATACGCAGTATTTT | CACCPSSHRDRFPDTQYF
few | TRBJ2-1 | TRBD2 | TRBV20-1 | TGCAGTGCTAGGGGTAGCGGGAGCTCCTACAATGAGCAGTTCTTC | CSARGSGSSYNEQFF